A single TCR beta chain is shown here with its context. The data originate from a study of OX40 agonist ivuxolimab in advanced cancers. Data came from immunoSEQ multiplex PCR; TCRdb stores just in-frame clones and leaves some out. The table records 40,000 to 60,000 clones, approximately 92% of them present only once. The CDR3 consists of 17 residues. Losses at the gene ends were 3 bases for V and 3 bases for J; bases not matched to a gene: 11. CDR1 is SEHNR, CDR2 FQNEAQ, per germline (reference sequence). The material sequenced was CD4+ or CD8+ T cells sorted from blood, taken in a trial of the OX40 agonist ivuxolimab. V usage is TRBV7-9 and J usage is TRBJ2-7, with 10 positions matching TRBD2. This receptor was taken from an adult with an advanced solid tumor such as melanoma, head and neck, liver or kidney cancer. CDR3 in amino acids: CASSFGDSGTSDYEQYF. The CDR3 DNA reads as TGTGCCAGCAGCTTTGGGGACTCCGGGACTAGCGACTACGAGCAGTACTTC.